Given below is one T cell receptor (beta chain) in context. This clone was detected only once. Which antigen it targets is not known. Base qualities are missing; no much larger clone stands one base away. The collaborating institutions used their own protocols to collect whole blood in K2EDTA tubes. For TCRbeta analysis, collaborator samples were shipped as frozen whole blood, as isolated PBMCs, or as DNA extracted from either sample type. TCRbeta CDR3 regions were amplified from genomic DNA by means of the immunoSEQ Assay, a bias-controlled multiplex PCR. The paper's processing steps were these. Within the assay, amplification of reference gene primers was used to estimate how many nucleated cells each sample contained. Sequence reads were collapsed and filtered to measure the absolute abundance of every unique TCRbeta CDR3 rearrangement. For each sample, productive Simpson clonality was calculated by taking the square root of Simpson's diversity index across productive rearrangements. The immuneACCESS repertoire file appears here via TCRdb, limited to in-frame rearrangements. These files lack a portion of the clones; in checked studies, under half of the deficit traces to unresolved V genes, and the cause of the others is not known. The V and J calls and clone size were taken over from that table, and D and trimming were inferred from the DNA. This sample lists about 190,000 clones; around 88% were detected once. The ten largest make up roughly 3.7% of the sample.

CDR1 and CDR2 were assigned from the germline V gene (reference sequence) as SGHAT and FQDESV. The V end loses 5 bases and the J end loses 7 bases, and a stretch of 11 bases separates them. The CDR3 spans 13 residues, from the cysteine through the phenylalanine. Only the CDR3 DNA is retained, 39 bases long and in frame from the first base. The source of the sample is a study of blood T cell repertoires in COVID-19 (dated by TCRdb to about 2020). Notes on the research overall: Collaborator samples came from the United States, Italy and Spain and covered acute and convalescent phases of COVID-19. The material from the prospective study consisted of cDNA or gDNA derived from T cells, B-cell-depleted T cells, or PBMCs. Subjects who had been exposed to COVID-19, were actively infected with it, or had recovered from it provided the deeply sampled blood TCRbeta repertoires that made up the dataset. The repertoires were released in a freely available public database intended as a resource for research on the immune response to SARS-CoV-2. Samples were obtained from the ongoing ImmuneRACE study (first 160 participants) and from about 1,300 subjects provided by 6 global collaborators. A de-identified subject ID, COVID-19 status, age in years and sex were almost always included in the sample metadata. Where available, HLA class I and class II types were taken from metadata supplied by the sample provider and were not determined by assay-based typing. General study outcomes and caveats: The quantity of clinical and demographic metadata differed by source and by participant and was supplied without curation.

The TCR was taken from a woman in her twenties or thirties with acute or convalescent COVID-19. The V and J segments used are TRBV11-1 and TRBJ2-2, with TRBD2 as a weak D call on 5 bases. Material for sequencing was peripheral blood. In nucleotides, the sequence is TGTGCCAGCAGCCTCCTAGCAAGCGGGGAGCTGTTTTTT. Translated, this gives CASSLLASGELFF.